Shown below are 21 T cell receptor beta chains from a single sample sequenced in a study of early T cells in non-severe SARS-CoV-2 infection. TCRdb redid the calling of the 5' RACE reads with MiXCR, one entry per CDR3 protein. The data contain about 94,000 distinct CDR3 sequences, around 13% of them singletons. Material: whole blood. Receptors were obtained from an adult who was a healthcare worker with PCR-confirmed SARS-CoV-2 infection or an uninfected control (not recorded which).

This clonotype appeared many times. This chain links TRBV27 with TRBJ2-1, with D uncertain. The CDR3 is 15 residues long. The V end lost 9 bases, the J end lost 11 bases, and 26 bases lay between the germline ends. Looked up from germline, CDR1 is MNHEY and CDR2 is SMNVEV (reference sequence). The CDR3 region is CASGAPRRWGNQQFF. CDR3 nucleotides: TGTGCCAGTGGAGCCCCCCGACGGTGGGGTAATCAGCAGTTCTTC.

The rearrangement joins TRBV29-1 to TRBJ2-2; D unresolved. Germline loops: CDR1 SQVTM, CDR2 ANQGSEA. The V gene lost 0 bases and the J gene lost 5 bases, with 4 bases spanning the gap. This CDR3 has 12 residues. The CDR3 reads CSVEDGTGELFF. The CDR3, as DNA: TGCAGCGTTGAAGATGGGACCGGGGAGCTGTTTTTT.

The V and J genes are TRBV29-1 and TRBJ2-3; possible D gene TRBD1, 5 bases. Germline V CDR1 and CDR2: SQVTM, ANQGSEA. The CDR3 loop spans 15 amino acids. V lost 6 bases to trimming and J lost 0 bases, with 16 bases between them. DNA for the CDR3: TGCAGCGTCGCACTTTGGGGCCCTAGCACAGATACGCAGTATTTT. Protein sequence: CSVALWGPSTDTQYF.

The chain recombines TRBV5-6 with TRBJ1-5; D not certain. Trimming took 0 bases from V and 8 from J, leaving 9 bases between them. Germline CDR1 is SGHDT and CDR2 is YYEEEE. This CDR3 contains 13 residues. Here the CDR3 DNA reads TGTGCCAGCAGCTTGGGGTCCCCGGAGCCCCAGCATTTT. Its translation is CASSLGSPEPQHF. Full variable domain (outside the CDR3, taken from reference TRBV5-6 and TRBJ1-5): DAGVTQSPTHLIKTRGQQVTLRCSPKSGHDTVSWYQQALGQGPQFIFQYYEEEERQRGNFPDRFSGHQFPNYSSELNVNALLLGDSALYLCASSLGSPEPQHFGDGTRLSIL.

This clonotype was seen a few times. This chain links TRBV20-1 with TRBJ1-2, with unresolved D. This CDR3 has 15 residues. The germline V gene encodes CDR1 DFQATT and CDR2 SNEGSKA (reference sequence). V was clipped by 7 bases and J by 0 bases, with 18 bases between them. Here the CDR3 reads CSVRRGYGANYGYTF. The CDR3 nucleotides are TGCAGTGTCCGGCGTGGGTATGGGGCTAACTATGGCTACACCTTC.

This clonotype has ten or more counts. The chain couples TRBV5-4 to TRBJ2-5, with no clear D. From germline, CDR1 is SGHNT and CDR2 YYREEE (reference sequence). The CDR3 length is 14 residues. Trimming left V 0 bases short and J 2 bases short, with 8 bases between. CDR3 sequence reads: CASSLGQLQETQYF. DNA of the CDR3: TGTGCCAGCAGCTTGGGTCAGCTACAAGAGACCCAGTACTTC.

This clonotype was seen many times. V is TRBV11-2 and J is TRBJ2-1; D is unclear. The V and J ends lost 8 bases and 0 bases respectively, with 14 bases between them. The CDR3 length is 15 residues. CDR1 is SGHAT, CDR2 FQNNGV, per germline. For the CDR3, the DNA is TGTGCCAGCGCAGTCAGCACGAGCTCCTACAATGAGCAGTTCTTC. Translating gives CASAVSTSSYNEQFF.

This clonotype was found a few times. This rearrangement joins TRBV11-2 to TRBJ1-1; 7 positions match TRBD1. V shed 1 base, J shed 4 bases, and the junction held 0 bases outside the gene matches. The V gene's germline CDR1 is SGHAT and CDR2 FQNNGV. The CDR3 is 13 amino acids. CDR3 in DNA: TGTGCCAGCAGCTTAGGACAGGGCACTGAAGCTTTCTTT. It is translated as CASSLGQGTEAFF. Together with reference TRBV11-2 and TRBJ1-1, the CDR3 gives the full variable domain: EAGVAQSPRYKIIEKRQSVAFWCNPISGHATLYWYQQILGQGPKLLIQFQNNGVVDDSQLPKDRFSAERLKGVDSTLKIQPAKLEDSAVYLCASSLGQGTEAFFGQGTRLTVV.

This clonotype was observed many times. The J gene is TRBJ2-3, the V gene TRBV28, with TRBD2 matching over 11 bases. Germline V lookup: CDR1 MDHEN, CDR2 SYDVKM. The ends lost 8 bases at V and 3 bases at J; junction bases unmatched: 13. The CDR3 loop spans 17 amino acids. Written as DNA, the CDR3 is TGTGCCAGCCGCCTCGCGATAGCGGGGGGGCGGACAGATACGCAGTATTTT. This codes for CASRLAIAGGRTDTQYF.

This clonotype occurred many times. Written as DNA, the CDR3 is TGTGCCACCAGCGGGGACTCACTGGTTAATGAGCAGTTCTTC. It specifies CATSGDSLVNEQFF. This chain connects TRBV15 to TRBJ2-1; perhaps TRBD2 as D (6 bases). Germline V gives CDR1 LNHNV, CDR2 YYDKDF (reference sequence). The CDR3 has 14 residues. Trimming pared 5 bases from V and 7 bases from J, leaving 15 bases between.

This clonotype showed up many times. This chain joins TRBV7-2 and TRBJ1-5; D ambiguous. V shed 1 base and J shed 4 bases, with 5 bases lying between them. This CDR3 has 13 residues. In germline, CDR1 is SGHTA, CDR2 FQGNSA. In DNA form, the CDR3 reads TGTGCCAGCAGCTTAGGGGTTAATCAGCCCCAGCATTTT. This sequence encodes CASSLGVNQPQHF.

The rearrangement joins TRBV6-2 or TRBV6-3 to TRBJ2-5; possibly TRBD2 for D (5 bases). CDR1 and CDR2 from the germline V gene are MNHEY and SVGEGT. V shed 2 bases and J shed 5 bases, with 12 bases lying between them. The CDR3 is made up of 14 amino acids. CDR3 coding DNA: TGTGCCAGCAGTTACCGGACGGCGGGCGAGACCCAGTACTTC. This encodes CASSYRTAGETQYF.

This clonotype has a count of ten or more. This sequence joins TRBV7-2 and TRBJ2-7; D remains unclear. Trimming stripped 2 bases from V and 0 bases from J, with 20 bases between. The CDR3 totals 18 residues. Germline V gene data show CDR1 as SGHTA and CDR2 as FQGNSA. This CDR3 is CASSLNPYSSYFSYEQYF. The CDR3 DNA sequence: TGTGCCAGCAGCTTAAACCCATATAGCTCCTACTTCTCCTACGAGCAGTACTTC.

This clonotype has a handful of counts. The CDR3 sequence: CASSFPGTGAGQFF. DNA of the CDR3: TGTGCCAGCAGCTTCCCCGGGACAGGGGCCGGGCAGTTCTTC. This chain links TRBV7-2 with TRBJ2-1; 10 bases align to TRBD1. Looked up from germline, CDR1 is SGHTA and CDR2 is FQGNSA. This CDR3 spans 14 amino acids. The V and J ends lost 3 bases and 12 bases, in that order; junction bases with no gene match: 8. The whole variable domain, filled in from reference TRBV7-2 and TRBJ2-1, reads GAGVSQSPSNKVTEKGKDVELRCDPISGHTALYWYRQSLGQGLEFLIYFQGNSAPDKSGLPSDRFSAERTGGSVSTLTIQRTQQEDSAVYLCASSFPGTGAGQFFGPGTRLTVL.

In its sample, this clonotype was seen a few times. This chain connects TRBV3-1 to TRBJ1-6, with D unresolved. Germline values: CDR1 LGHDT, CDR2 YNNKEL (reference sequence). The CDR3 has 14 amino acids. V lost 0 bases to trimming and J lost 7 bases, with 7 bases between them. CDR3 DNA: TGTGCCAGCAGCCAAGAGGGGTGGAATTCACCCCTCCACTTT. As protein: CASSQEGWNSPLHF.

This chain connects TRBV25-1 to TRBJ2-7; tentatively, D is TRBD2 (5 bases). The CDR3 is 13 residues long. V lost 4 bases to trimming and J lost 3 bases, with 10 bases between them. Germline values: CDR1 MGHDK, CDR2 SYGVNS. The CDR3 sequence: CASSAAGVYEQYF. CDR3 bases: TGTGCCAGCAGTGCGGCCGGGGTCTACGAGCAGTACTTC.

This clonotype was observed at least ten times. The V and J genes are TRBV29-1 and TRBJ2-5; TRBD1 is a possible D gene (6 bases). V was shortened by 7 bases and J by 4 bases, with 13 bases between the two germline ends. The germline gives CDR1 SQVTM, CDR2 ANQGSEA. The CDR3 is 12 amino acids. In nucleotides, the CDR3 is TGCAGCGCGCTGGGGGCGCGAGAGACCCAGTACTTC. This gives the protein CSALGARETQYF.

The chain has TRBV4-2 and TRBJ1-1; perhaps TRBD1 as D (6 bases). V shed 0 bases and J shed 8 bases, with 13 bases lying between them. This CDR3 is 14 amino acids long. Germline loops: CDR1 LGHNA, CDR2 YNFKEQ. The CDR3: CASSQEPRQAEAFF. The CDR3 nucleotides are TGTGCCAGCAGCCAAGAACCGCGACAGGCCGAAGCTTTCTTT.

This rearrangement joins TRBV27 to TRBJ1-1, with unresolved D. CDR3 size: 14 residues. The V gene lost 9 bases and the J gene lost 4 bases, with 18 bases spanning the gap. In germline, CDR1 is MNHEY, CDR2 SMNVEV (reference sequence). CDR3: CASSSMDLGTEAFF. CDR3 bases: TGTGCCAGTTCGAGTATGGACCTGGGCACTGAAGCTTTCTTT.

The rearrangement joins TRBV6-5 to TRBJ2-3; TRBD2 matches 9 bases. Unmatched junction bases numbered 7, after V lost 0 bases and J lost 0 bases. Germline assignment: CDR1 MNHEY and CDR2 SVGAGI. The CDR3 loop spans 18 amino acids. The DNA of the CDR3 is TGTGCCAGCAGTTACTCGGGAGGCGGGGGGGCTAGCACAGATACGCAGTATTTT. Residues: CASSYSGGGGASTDTQYF.

At least ten counts were recorded for this clonotype. The chain is built from TRBV29-1 and TRBJ2-1, with 10 bases matching TRBD2. The germline CDR1 and CDR2 sequences are SQVTM and ANQGSEA. This CDR3 is 15 amino acids long. The J segment lost 3 bases and the V segment lost 2 bases, leaving 4 bases of the junction unmatched. CDR3 nucleotide sequence: TGCAGCGTTGAAATACTAGCGGGGAACTACAATGAGCAGTTCTTC. It yields the protein CSVEILAGNYNEQFF.